This T cell receptor beta chain was observed in a study of monozygotic twins with inflammatory bowel disease. Points from the study as a whole: Relative clonotype sharing with others was diminished in IBD patients versus healthy twins, particularly with disease activity.

TCRdb reprocessed the 5' RACE reads and keeps a single row for each CDR3 protein, giving no DNA. The sample includes about 210,000 distinct CDR3 sequences. Turning to this clonotype: The antigen is undetermined.

The TCR originated in a human donor with ulcerative colitis or Crohn's disease, or a healthy co-twin of an affected twin (not recorded which). Input material: blood.

The CDR3 here is CASSLASRTGGGTQYF. This chain uses TRBV7-8 with TRBJ2-3; TCRdb indicates TRBD1, and absent DNA this call remains unverified. This CDR3 has 16 residues. The V gene's germline CDR1 is SGHVS and CDR2 FQNEAQ.